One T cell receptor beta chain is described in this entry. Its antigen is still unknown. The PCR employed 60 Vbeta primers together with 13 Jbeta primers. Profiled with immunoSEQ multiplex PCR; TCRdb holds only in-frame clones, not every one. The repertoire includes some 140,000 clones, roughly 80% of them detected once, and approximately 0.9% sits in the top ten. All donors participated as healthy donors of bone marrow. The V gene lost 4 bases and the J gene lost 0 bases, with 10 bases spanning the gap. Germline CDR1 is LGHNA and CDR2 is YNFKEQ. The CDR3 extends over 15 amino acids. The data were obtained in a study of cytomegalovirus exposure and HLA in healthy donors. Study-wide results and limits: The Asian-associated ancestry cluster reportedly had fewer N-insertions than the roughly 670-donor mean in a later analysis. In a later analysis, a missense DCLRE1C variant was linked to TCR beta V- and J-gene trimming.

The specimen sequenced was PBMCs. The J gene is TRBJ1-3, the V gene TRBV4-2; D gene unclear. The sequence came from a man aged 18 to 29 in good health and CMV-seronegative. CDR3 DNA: TGTGCCAGCAGCCTCCAGGTTACCTCTGGAAACACCATATATTTT. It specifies CASSLQVTSGNTIYF.